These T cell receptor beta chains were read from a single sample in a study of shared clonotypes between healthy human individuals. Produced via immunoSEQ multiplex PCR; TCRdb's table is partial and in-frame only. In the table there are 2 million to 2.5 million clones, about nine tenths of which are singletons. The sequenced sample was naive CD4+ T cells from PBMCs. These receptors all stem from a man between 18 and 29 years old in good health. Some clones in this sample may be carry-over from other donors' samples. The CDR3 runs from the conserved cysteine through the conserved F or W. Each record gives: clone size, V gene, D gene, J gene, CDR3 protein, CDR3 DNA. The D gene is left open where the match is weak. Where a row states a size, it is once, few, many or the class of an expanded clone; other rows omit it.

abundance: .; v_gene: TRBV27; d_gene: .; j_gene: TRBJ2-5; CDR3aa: CASSPWPPQETQYF; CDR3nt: TGTGCCAGCAGTCCCTGGCCTCCGCAAGAGACCCAGTACTTC
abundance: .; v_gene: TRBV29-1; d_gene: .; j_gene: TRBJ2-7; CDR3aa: CSANNASYEQYF; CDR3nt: TGCAGCGCTAATAATGCCTCCTACGAGCAGTACTTC
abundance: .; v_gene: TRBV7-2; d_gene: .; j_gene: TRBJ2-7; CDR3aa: CASSLMYRYEQYF; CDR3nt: TGTGCCAGCAGCTTAATGTACCGCTACGAGCAGTACTTC
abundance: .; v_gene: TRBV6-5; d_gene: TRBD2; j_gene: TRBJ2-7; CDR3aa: CASSYSREREGNEQYF; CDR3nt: TGTGCCAGCAGTTACTCTAGAGAGCGGGAGGGCAACGAGCAGTACTTC
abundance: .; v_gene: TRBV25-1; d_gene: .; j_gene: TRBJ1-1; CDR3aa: CASSHGGTTEAFF; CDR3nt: TGTGCCAGCAGTCACGGGGGCACGACTGAAGCTTTCTTT
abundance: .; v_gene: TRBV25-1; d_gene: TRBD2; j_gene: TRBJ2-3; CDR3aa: CASRRAGGGTDTQYF; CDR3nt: TGTGCCAGCAGGCGGGCGGGAGGAGGCACAGATACGCAGTATTTT
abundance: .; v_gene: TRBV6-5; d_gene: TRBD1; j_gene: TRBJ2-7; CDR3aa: CASSSDRGRYEQYF; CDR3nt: TGTGCCAGCAGCTCGGACAGGGGGCGTTACGAGCAGTACTTC
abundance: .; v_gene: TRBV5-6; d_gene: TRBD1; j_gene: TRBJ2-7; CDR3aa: CASSSGQGNYEQYF; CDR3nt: TGTGCCAGCAGCTCTGGACAGGGAAATTACGAGCAGTACTTC
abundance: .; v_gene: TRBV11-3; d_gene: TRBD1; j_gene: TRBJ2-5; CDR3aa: CASSTGGGETQYF; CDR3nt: TGTGCCAGCAGTACAGGGGGAGGAGAGACCCAGTACTTC
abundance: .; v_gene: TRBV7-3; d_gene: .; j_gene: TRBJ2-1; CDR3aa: CASSPLGWVGGTGEQFF; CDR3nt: TGTGCCAGCAGCCCACTAGGCTGGGTGGGGGGTACAGGTGAGCAGTTCTTC
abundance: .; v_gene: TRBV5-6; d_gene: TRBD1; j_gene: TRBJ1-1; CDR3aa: CASSWTGIDTEAFF; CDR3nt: TGTGCCAGCAGCTGGACAGGGATTGACACTGAAGCTTTCTTT
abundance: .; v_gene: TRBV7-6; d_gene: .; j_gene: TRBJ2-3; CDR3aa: CASSLLTPVTGTDTQYF; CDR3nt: TGTGCCAGCAGCCTACTAACACCGGTAACCGGCACAGATACGCAGTATTTT
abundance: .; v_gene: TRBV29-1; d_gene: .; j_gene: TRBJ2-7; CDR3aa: CSVDYEGNEQYF; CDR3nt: TGCAGCGTTGACTATGAGGGTAACGAGCAGTACTTC
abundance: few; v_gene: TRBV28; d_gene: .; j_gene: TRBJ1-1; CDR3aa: CASSRPTDTNTEAFF; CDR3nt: TGTGCCAGCAGCCGCCCCACCGACACGAACACTGAAGCTTTCTTT
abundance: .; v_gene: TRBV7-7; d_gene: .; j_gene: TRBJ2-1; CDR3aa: CASSQGGGRLSDEQFF; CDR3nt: TGTGCCAGCAGCCAAGGGGGCGGGAGGCTGTCCGATGAGCAGTTCTTC
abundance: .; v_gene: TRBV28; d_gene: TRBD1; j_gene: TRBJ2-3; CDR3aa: CASRGQGSTDTQYF; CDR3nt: TGTGCCAGCAGGGGACAGGGGAGCACAGATACGCAGTATTTT
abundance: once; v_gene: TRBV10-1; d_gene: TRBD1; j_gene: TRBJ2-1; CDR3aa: CASSQDRVARNEQFF; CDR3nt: TGCGCCAGCAGCCAGGACAGGGTGGCTCGCAATGAGCAGTTCTTC
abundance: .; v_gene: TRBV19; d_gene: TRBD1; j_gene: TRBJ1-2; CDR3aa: CASSRDRDNYGYTF; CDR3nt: TGTGCCAGTAGCCGTGACAGGGATAACTATGGCTACACCTTC
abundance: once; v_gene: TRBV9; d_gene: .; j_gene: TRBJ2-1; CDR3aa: CASSVGNYPRGEQFF; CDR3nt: TGTGCCAGCAGCGTAGGGAACTATCCAAGAGGCGAGCAGTTCTTC
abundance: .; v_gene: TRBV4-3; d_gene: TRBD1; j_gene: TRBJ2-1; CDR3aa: CASSQLTGNNEQFF; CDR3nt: TGCGCCAGCAGCCAGCTGACAGGGAACAATGAGCAGTTCTTC
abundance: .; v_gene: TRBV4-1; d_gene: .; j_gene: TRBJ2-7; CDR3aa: CASSPLGVITEQYF; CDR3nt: TGCGCCAGCAGCCCTCTAGGGGTCATCACCGAGCAGTACTTC
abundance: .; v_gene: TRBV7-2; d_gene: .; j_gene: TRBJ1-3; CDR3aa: CASSPRRGASGNTIYF; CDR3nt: TGTGCCAGCAGCCCCCGTAGGGGGGCGTCTGGAAACACCATATATTTT
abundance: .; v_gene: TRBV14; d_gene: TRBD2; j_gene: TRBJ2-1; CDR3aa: CASSQEGGLAGGVEQFF; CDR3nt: TGTGCCAGCAGCCAAGAGGGGGGACTAGCGGGAGGGGTTGAGCAGTTCTTC
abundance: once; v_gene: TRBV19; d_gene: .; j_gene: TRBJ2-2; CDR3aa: CASSIGRAGTSTGELFF; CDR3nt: TGTGCCAGTAGTATAGGACGAGCGGGCACTTCCACCGGGGAGCTGTTTTTT
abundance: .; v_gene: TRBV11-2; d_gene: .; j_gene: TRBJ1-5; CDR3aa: CASSLMREQPQHF; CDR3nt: TGTGCCAGCAGCTTAATGCGAGAACAGCCCCAGCATTTT
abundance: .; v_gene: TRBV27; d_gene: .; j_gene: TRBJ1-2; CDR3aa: CASSLFAHSLYGYTF; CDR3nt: TGTGCCAGCAGTTTATTCGCCCACAGCCTCTATGGCTACACCTTC
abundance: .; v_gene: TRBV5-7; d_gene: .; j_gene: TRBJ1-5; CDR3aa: CASSLTATYSNQPQHF; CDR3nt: TGTGCCAGCAGCTTGACGGCCACCTATAGCAATCAGCCCCAGCATTTT
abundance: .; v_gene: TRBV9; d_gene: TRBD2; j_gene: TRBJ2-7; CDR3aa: CASSARLAVVYEQYF; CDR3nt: TGTGCCAGCAGCGCCCGACTAGCGGTGGTTTACGAGCAGTACTTC
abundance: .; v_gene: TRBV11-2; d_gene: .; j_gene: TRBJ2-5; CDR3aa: CASSPDPGRTQYF; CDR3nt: TGTGCCAGCAGCCCGGACCCCGGTCGGACCCAGTACTTC
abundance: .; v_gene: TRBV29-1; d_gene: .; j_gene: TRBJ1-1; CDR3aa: CSVVQGLATEAFF; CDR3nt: TGCAGCGTTGTTCAGGGTTTGGCCACTGAAGCTTTCTTT
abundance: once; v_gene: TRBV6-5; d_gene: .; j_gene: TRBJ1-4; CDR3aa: CASSYPRGNPNEKLFF; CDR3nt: TGTGCCAGCAGTTACCCGCGGGGTAATCCGAATGAAAAACTGTTTTTT
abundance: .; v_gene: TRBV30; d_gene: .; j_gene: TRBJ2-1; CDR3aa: CAYNRLVMSHDEQFF; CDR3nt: TGTGCCTACAACAGGTTGGTTATGAGTCACGATGAGCAGTTCTTC
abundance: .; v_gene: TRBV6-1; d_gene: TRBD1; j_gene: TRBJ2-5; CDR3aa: CASSATGVQETQYF; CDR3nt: TGTGCCAGCAGTGCAACAGGGGTACAAGAGACCCAGTACTTC
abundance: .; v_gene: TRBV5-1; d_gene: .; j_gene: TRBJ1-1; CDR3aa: CASSLGVNTEAFF; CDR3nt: TGCGCCAGCAGCTTAGGTGTGAACACTGAAGCTTTCTTT
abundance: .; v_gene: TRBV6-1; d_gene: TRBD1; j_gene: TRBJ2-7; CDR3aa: CASSVNDRDYEQYF; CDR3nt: TGTGCCAGCAGCGTAAACGACAGGGACTACGAGCAGTACTTC
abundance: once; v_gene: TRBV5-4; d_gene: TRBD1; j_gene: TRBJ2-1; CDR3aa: CASSYDRGPYNEQFF; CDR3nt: TGTGCCAGCAGTTACGACAGGGGGCCATACAATGAGCAGTTCTTC
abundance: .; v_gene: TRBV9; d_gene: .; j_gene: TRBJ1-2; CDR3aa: CASSPRGSYGYTF; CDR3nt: TGTGCCAGCAGCCCACGGGGAAGCTATGGCTACACCTTC